This entry features one T cell receptor (beta chain) sequence. Its antigen is as yet unknown. Roughly 0.5 to 1 ug RNA was reverse transcribed with random hexamers. immunoSEQ multiplex PCR amplified TCR beta CDR3 across 54 Vbeta, 13 Jbeta. TCRdb passed the immunoSEQ multiplex PCR reads through MiXCR, listing each CDR3 protein once. This sample has about 210,000 distinct CDR3 sequences; around 96% occur once, and the top ten carry 0.085% to 0.1%. TCR beta sequences were obtained from blood CD8+ and CD4+ T cells. TEMRA cells were FACS-enriched, while CD8+ and CD4+ T cells were negatively isolated. The sample originates from a study of CD8 T cells in Susac syndrome. Notes on the study in general: Acknowledgment was made by the study that its TCR sequencing and HLA analysis involved a relatively small number of individuals.

V was clipped by 5 bases and J by 7 bases; unmatched bases: 13. Germline CDR1 is PRHDT and CDR2 is FYEKMQ (reference sequence). This CDR3 comprises 16 residues. The sequenced material came from CD4+ T cells from PBMCs. The V and J genes are TRBV13 and TRBJ2-1; 8 bases are shared with TRBD2. The origin of this receptor is a human donor with multiple sclerosis. In nucleotides, the CDR3 is TGTGCCAGCAGCGGCCGAGTACTAGCGGCTGGGAATGAGCAGTTCTTC. Its protein product is CASSGRVLAAGNEQFF.